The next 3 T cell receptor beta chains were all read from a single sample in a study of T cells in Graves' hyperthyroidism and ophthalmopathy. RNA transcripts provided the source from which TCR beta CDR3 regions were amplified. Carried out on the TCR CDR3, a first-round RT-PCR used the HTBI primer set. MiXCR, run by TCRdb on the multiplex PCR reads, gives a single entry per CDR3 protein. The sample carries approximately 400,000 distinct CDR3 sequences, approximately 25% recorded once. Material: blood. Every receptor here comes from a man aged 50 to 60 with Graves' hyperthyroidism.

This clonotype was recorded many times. The CDR3 reads CASSFLQGLMNTEAFF. The CDR3 coding sequence is TGTGCCAGCAGTTTCCTGCAGGGATTAATGAACACTGAAGCTTTCTTT. This chain links TRBV28 with TRBJ1-1; maybe TRBD1 (5 bases). Germline V lookup: CDR1 MDHEN, CDR2 SYDVKM. The CDR3 is made up of 16 amino acids. V was trimmed by 3 bases and J by 0 bases, leaving 14 bases between them.

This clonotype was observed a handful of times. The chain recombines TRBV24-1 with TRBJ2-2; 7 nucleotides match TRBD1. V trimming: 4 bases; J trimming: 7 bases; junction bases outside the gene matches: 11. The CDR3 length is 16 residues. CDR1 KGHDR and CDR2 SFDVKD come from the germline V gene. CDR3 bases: TGTGCCACCAGTGAAACAGGGGCAAGATCCGTCGGGGAGCTGTTTTTT. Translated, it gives CATSETGARSVGELFF.

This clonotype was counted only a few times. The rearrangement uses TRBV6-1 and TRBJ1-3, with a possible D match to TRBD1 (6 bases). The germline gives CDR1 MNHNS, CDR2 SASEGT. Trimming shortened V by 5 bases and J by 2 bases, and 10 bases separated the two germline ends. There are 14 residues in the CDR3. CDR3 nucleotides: TGTGCCAGCAGTTTTGGGGGGCCTGGAAACACCATATATTTT. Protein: CASSFGGPGNTIYF.